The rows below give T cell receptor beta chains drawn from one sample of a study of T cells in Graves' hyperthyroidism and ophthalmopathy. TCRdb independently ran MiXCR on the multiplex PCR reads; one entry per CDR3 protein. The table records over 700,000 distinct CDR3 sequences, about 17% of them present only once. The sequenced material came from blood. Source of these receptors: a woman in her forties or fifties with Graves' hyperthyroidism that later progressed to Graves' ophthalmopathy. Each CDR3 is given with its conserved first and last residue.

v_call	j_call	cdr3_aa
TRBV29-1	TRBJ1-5	CSVGQGNEDNQPQHF
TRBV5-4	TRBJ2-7	CASSPGHAYEQYF
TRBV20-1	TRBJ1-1	CSATIRGNTEAFF
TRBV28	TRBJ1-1	CASREGGNTEAFF
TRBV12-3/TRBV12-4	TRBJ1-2	CASSQEGVSYGYTF
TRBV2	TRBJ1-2	CASSETQGGIYGYTF
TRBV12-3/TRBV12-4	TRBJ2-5	CASSASRTGEETQYF
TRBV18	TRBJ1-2	CASSPPSGYASGYGYTF
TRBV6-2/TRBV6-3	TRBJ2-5	CASIGETWVETQYF
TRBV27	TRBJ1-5	CASSGGQPTNQPQHF
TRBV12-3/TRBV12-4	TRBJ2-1	CASSRGYEQFF
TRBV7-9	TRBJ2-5	CASSLVTGKETQYF
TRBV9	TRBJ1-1	CASSVGQTNTEAFF
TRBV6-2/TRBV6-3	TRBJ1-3	CASKQGARNTIYF
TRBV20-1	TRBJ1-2	CSAREENTEGGYTF
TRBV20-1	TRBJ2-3	CSAARGQTMGHGDTQYF
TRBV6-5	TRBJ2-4	CASSYSQRAKNIQYF
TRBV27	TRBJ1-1	CASSLLDRGGIITEAFF
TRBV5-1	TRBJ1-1	CASSSSTGTNTEAFF
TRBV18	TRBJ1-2	CASSPAGGDGYTF
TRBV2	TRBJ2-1	CASSEPRLAGNEQFF
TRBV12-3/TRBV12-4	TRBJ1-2	CASSTILNYGYTF
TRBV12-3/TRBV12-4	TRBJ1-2	CASSPGDREDGYTF
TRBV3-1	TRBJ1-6	CASSQGTTNSPLHF
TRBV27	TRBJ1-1	CASSLSYRGMNTEAFF
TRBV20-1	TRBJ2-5	CSASLAGRQETQYF
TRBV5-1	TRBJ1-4	CASSLGQPATNEKLFF
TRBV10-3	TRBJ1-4	CAISESIWGPGEKLFF
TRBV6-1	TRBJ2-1	CASIQSIGNYNEQFF
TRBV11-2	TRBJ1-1	CASSPSTGMNTEAFF
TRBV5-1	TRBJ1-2	CASSLETDSYGYTF
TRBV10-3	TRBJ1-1	CAISGQGETEAFF
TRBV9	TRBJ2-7	CASSVSGGHTYEQYF
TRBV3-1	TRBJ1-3	CASRKASSGNTIYF
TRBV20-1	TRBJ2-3	CSARGWAGGSTDTQYF
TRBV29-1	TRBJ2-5	CSGILAGDAHQETQYF